This T cell receptor beta chain comes out of a study of graft-versus-host responses after intestinal transplantation. Only one count was recorded for this clone. What it binds is not known. The V end was cut by 3 bases, the J end by 5 bases, with 11 bases between. Germline CDR1 reads SGHRS; CDR2 reads YFSETQ. This CDR3 has 13 amino acids. Assay: immunoSEQ multiplex PCR; the TCRdb copy retains only in-frame clones and omits some. This table holds 99,000 or so clones, 92% found once. This receptor was identified in a human donor who was the organ donor for an intestinal transplant. V gene TRBV5-1 combines with J gene TRBJ2-5; a possible D gene is TRBD1 (5 bases). The sequencing used unstimulated CD8+ T cells sorted from spleen or lymph node cells, collected before transplant. The CDR3 DNA sequence: TGCGCCAGCAGCTCCCAGGGTCCGGAGACCCAGTACTTC. Protein: CASSSQGPETQYF.